Each of the 13 T cell receptor beta chains below was sequenced from the same sample in a study of regulatory T cells in long-lasting Graves disease. As to time point: newly diagnosed GD, antithyroid drugs for less than 3 months. The TCR library was prepared using RNA isolated from PBMCs. Construction of the TCR beta libraries employed iRepertoire HTBI primers in conjunction with Arm-PCR of CDR3 regions. TCRdb recomputed calls from the multiplex PCR reads with MiXCR, one row per CDR3 protein. The sample yields about 460,000 distinct CDR3 sequences, around 13% seen once. This sample also appeared in a second study, on T cells in Graves' hyperthyroidism and ophthalmopathy.

Sequencing used peripheral blood mononuclear cells (PBMCs), obtained at new diagnosis, from a patient treated with antithyroid drugs. The source of these receptors is a woman aged 45-60 years with Graves disease.

The sample holds many counts of this clonotype. The rearrangement joins TRBV9 to TRBJ2-3; D not certain. From germline, CDR1 is SGDLS and CDR2 YYNGEE. V was shortened by 2 bases and J by 7 bases, with 8 bases between the two germline ends. This CDR3 region has 12 residues. The CDR3 DNA reads TGTGCCAGCAGCGTGGAGCCCAATACGCAGTATTTT. Residues: CASSVEPNTQYF. Filled out from reference TRBV9 and TRBJ2-3, the complete variable domain reads DSGVTQTPKHLITATGQRVTLRCSPRSGDLSVYWYQQSLDQGLQFLIQYYNGEERAKGNILERFSAQQFPDLHSELNLSSLELGDSALYFCASSVEPNTQYFGPGTRLTVL.

This clonotype was seen a handful of times. The chain's CDR3 is CASSTERLRGYEQYF. CDR3 nucleotides: TGTGCCAGCAGTACTGAGCGGTTAAGGGGATACGAGCAGTACTTC. The chain has TRBV6-1 and TRBJ2-7; D may correspond to TRBD1 or TRBD2 (5 bases each). Trimming took 5 bases from V and 4 from J, leaving 18 bases between them. This CDR3 has 15 residues. CDR1 is MNHNS and CDR2 is SASEGT in the germline V gene.

This clonotype was picked up many times. V usage is TRBV10-3 and J usage is TRBJ1-4, with TRBD1 matching over 11 bases. V lost 3 bases, J lost 2 bases, and 5 bases stayed unmatched. In germline, CDR1 is ENHRY, CDR2 SYGVKD. The CDR3 consists of 17 residues. The CDR3 sequence: CAISEGQGARTNEKLFF. The CDR3 DNA reads TGTGCCATCAGTGAAGGACAGGGGGCGCGGACTAATGAAAAACTGTTTTTT.

This clonotype has a handful of counts. The chain recombines TRBV29-1 with TRBJ2-1, with 8 bases lining up with TRBD2. V gave up 4 bases and J gave up 4 bases; unmatched junction bases: 15. The CDR3 consists of 17 residues. From germline, CDR1 is SQVTM and CDR2 ANQGSEA. CDR3 residues: CSVGGPARLALYNEQFF. The CDR3 DNA is TGCAGCGTTGGGGGGCCCGCCCGACTAGCGCTATACAATGAGCAGTTCTTC.

This clonotype has ten or more counts. The chain joins TRBV12-3 or TRBV12-4 to TRBJ2-1, with 10 bases that match TRBD2. CDR3 length: 16 amino acids. The J segment lost 7 bases and the V segment lost 5 bases, leaving 11 bases of the junction unmatched. The CDR3, as DNA: TGTGCCAGCAGTCAAACAACTAGCGGGAAAGGGAATGAGCAGTTCTTC. Amino acids: CASSQTTSGKGNEQFF.

This clonotype was seen only a few times. The chain carries TRBV20-1 and TRBJ1-1, with TRBD1 matching over 10 bases. The CDR3 totals 15 residues. Germline V gene sequence: CDR1 DFQATT, CDR2 SNEGSKA (reference sequence). This chain's CDR3 is CRSTPGQGFFTEAFF. CDR3 DNA sequence: TGCAGGAGCACACCGGGACAGGGGTTTTTCACTGAAGCTTTCTTT.

At least ten counts were recorded for this clonotype. V gene TRBV4-1 combines with J gene TRBJ2-7, with D unclear. Germline CDR1 is MGHRA and CDR2 is YSYEKL. Trimming removed 0 bases from V and 4 bases from J, with 7 bases in between. This CDR3 comprises 13 residues. The CDR3 here is CASSQERVYEQYF. The DNA of the CDR3 is TGCGCCAGCAGCCAAGAAAGGGTTTACGAGCAGTACTTC.

This clonotype was seen many times. The chain employs TRBV28 and TRBJ2-3, with no clear D. Germline CDR1 reads MDHEN; CDR2 reads SYDVKM. The V end lost 4 bases, the J end lost 5 bases, and 16 bases lay between the germline ends. The CDR3 extends over 15 amino acids. CDR3 in DNA: TGTGCCAGCAGTTCCCAAGCTGTCAGTGGAGATACGCAGTATTTT. Protein sequence: CASSSQAVSGDTQYF.

This clonotype was seen more than once but under ten times. The rearrangement links TRBV14 to TRBJ2-2; no clear D. Germline V gene lookup returns CDR1 SGHDN and CDR2 FVKESK. The CDR3 contains 16 residues. V lost 2 bases to trimming and J lost 0 bases, with 10 bases between them. The CDR3 DNA reads as TGTGCCAGCAGCCAAATTGGCGGACCGAACACCGGGGAGCTGTTTTTT. Translated: CASSQIGGPNTGELFF.

This clonotype was seen only a few times. The V and J genes are TRBV5-5 and TRBJ2-7; D is perhaps TRBD2 (5 bases). The V end was cut by 3 bases, the J end by 7 bases, with 8 bases between. Germline V gives CDR1 SGHKS, CDR2 YYEKEE (reference sequence). This CDR3 region has 11 residues. Here the CDR3 reads CASSSLAEQYF. The CDR3 coding sequence is TGTGCCAGCAGCTCTTTAGCGGAGCAGTACTTC.

This clonotype was found many times. In DNA form, the CDR3 reads TGTGCCAGCAGCTTCCAAGCGGGAGGGCAGGAGACCCAGTACTTC. Its translation is CASSFQAGGQETQYF. The V call is TRBV7-3, the J call TRBJ2-5; 10 bases fit TRBD2. CDR3 length equals 15 residues. V was clipped by 3 bases and J by 5 bases; unmatched bases: 6. The germline V gene has CDR1 SGHTA and CDR2 FQGTGA. Full variable domain (missing parts from reference TRBV7-3 and TRBJ2-5): GAGVSQTPSNKVTEKGKYVELRCDPISGHTALYWYRQSLGQGPEFLIYFQGTGAADDSGLPNDRFFAVRPEGSVSTLKIQRTERGDSAVYLCASSFQAGGQETQYFGPGTRLLVL.

There are a few counts of this clonotype. At one of its ends the junction is not consistent with the germline gene, which may arise from a read error. The rearrangement uses TRBV20-1 and TRBJ2-7, with TRBD1 as a possible D gene (5 bases). CDR3 length: 15 amino acids. Looked up from germline, CDR1 is DFQATT and CDR2 is SNEGSKA (reference sequence). DNA for the CDR3: TGCGGTGCTCCCCGCAGAGAGCTAGTTGGGGCCGAGCAGTACTTC. Its protein product is CGAPRRELVGAEQYF.

This clonotype occurred a few times. V and J are TRBV5-5 and TRBJ2-7; 8 positions agree with TRBD1. The ends lost 5 bases at V and 7 bases at J; junction bases unmatched: 14. Germline loops: CDR1 SGHKS, CDR2 YYEKEE (reference sequence). The length of the CDR3 is 15 residues. CDR3 coding DNA: TGTGCCAGCAGTTTGATGACAGGGGCCCTTGGGGAGCAGTACTTC. It is translated as CASSLMTGALGEQYF.